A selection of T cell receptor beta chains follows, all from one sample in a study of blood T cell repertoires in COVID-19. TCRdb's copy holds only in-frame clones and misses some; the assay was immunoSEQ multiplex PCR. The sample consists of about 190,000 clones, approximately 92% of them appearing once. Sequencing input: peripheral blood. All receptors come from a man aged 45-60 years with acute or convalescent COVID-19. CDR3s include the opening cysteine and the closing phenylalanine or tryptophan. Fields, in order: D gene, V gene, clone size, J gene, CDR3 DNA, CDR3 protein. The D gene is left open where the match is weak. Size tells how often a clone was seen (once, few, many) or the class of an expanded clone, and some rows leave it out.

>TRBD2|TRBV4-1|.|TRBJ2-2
TGCGCCAGCAGCACAAGGGGGACTAGCGGGAGTTCGAACACCGGGGAGCTGTTTTTT
CASSTRGTSGSSNTGELFF
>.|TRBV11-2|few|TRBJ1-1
TGTGCCAGCAGCCCCTTACCAGGCAGGGTCAAGACTGAAGCTTTCTTT
CASSPLPGRVKTEAFF
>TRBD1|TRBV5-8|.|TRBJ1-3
TGTGCCAGCAGCCTGAAAGGGGGCTTCGGAAACACCATATATTTT
CASSLKGGFGNTIYF
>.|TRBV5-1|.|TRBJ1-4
TGCGCCAGCAGCTTAGAGAACGCTTTCAGGTTTGGGAATGAAAAACTGTTTTTT
CASSLENAFRFGNEKLFF
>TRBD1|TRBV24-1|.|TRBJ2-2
TGTGCCACCAGTGATTCCGGGACAGATCACACCGGGGAGCTGTTTTTT
CATSDSGTDHTGELFF
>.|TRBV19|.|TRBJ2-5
TGTGCCAGTACCCCACCGGCAGGGGCCCCCCAAGAGACCCAGTACTTC
CASTPPAGAPQETQYF
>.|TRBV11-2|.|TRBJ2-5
TGTGCCAGCAGCAATCAGACGTCGACTGCCCAGTACTTC
CASSNQTSTAQYF
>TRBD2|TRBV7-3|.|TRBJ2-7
TGTGCCAGCAGCCTTACTACCGGGACTAGCGGGTCCTACGAGCAGTACTTC
CASSLTTGTSGSYEQYF
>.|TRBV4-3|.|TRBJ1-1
TGCGCCAGCAGCCACAGGGACACTGAAGCTTTCTTT
CASSHRDTEAFF
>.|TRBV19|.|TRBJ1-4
TGTGCCAGTAACCAGGGGCTAAATGAAAAACTGTTTTTT
CASNQGLNEKLFF
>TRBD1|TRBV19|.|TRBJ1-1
TGTGCCAGTCAAAGAAAACAGGGGAAATCTGAAGCTTTCTTT
CASQRKQGKSEAFF
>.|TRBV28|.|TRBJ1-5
TGTGCCAGCAGCGAGGGGGGGGCAGGCAATCAGCCCCAGCATTTT
CASSEGGAGNQPQHF
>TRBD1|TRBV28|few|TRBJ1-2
TGTGCCAGCAGTCTCGGACAGGGCTATGGCTACACCTTC
CASSLGQGYGYTF
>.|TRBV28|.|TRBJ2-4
TGTGCCAGCAGTACACGGAGAGGCAAAAACATTCAGTACTTC
CASSTRRGKNIQYF
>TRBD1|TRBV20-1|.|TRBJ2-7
TGCAGTGCTAGTAGAGCCGGGACAGTCCCCTCGTACGAGCAGTACTTC
CSASRAGTVPSYEQYF
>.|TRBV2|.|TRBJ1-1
TGTGCCAGCGAGCCGGGGGGGGAGGAAACTGAAGCTTTCTTT
CASEPGGEETEAFF
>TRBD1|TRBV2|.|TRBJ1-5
TGTGCCAGCAGTGGGGACAGGGTGGGCAATCAGCCCCAGCATTTT
CASSGDRVGNQPQHF
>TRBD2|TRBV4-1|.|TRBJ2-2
TGCGCCAGCAGCCAAGATCCCCATAGCGGGGCCCACACCGGGGAGCTGTTTTTT
CASSQDPHSGAHTGELFF
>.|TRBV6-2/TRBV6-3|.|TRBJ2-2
TGTGCCAGCAGTTGGGAGAGGAGGGGCACCGGGGAGCTGTTTTTT
CASSWERRGTGELFF
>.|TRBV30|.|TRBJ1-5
TGTGCCTGGACCCCCCCAGGGAATCAGCCCCAGCATTTT
CAWTPPGNQPQHF
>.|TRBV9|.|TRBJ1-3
TGTGCCAGCAGCCCTAGGGGAAACACCATATATTTT
CASSPRGNTIYF
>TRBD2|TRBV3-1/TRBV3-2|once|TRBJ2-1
TGTGCCAGCAGCCAAAGGCGGACTAGCCCTAGCAATGAGCAGTTCTTC
CASSQRRTSPSNEQFF
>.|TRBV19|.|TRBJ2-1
TGTGCCAGTAGTATTAATCTGGGGAGCTCCTACAATGAGCAGTTCTTC
CASSINLGSSYNEQFF
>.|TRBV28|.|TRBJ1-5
TGTGCCAGCGCGGGGGGGTTGCGTCAGCCCCAGCATTTT
CASAGGLRQPQHF
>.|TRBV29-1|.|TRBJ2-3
TGCAGCGGGGGGACACGCCTCACAGATACGCAGTATTTT
CSGGTRLTDTQYF
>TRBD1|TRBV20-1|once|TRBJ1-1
TGCAGTGCTCCGACAGGGCCTGAAGCTTTCTTT
CSAPTGPEAFF
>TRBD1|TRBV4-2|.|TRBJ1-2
TGTGCCAGCAGCCAAGATCTTACAGGGGTAAAAGGCTACACCTTC
CASSQDLTGVKGYTF
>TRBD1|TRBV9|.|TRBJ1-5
TGTGTAGGGGACAGGGGGCAGGATCAGCCCCAGCATTTT
CVGDRGQDQPQHF
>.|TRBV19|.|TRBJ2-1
TGTGCCAGTAGTATCGGTACCTCGGGTGAGCAGTTCTTC
CASSIGTSGEQFF
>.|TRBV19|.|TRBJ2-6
TGTGCCAGTATGGGGGCTAGCGGTTACCCTGGGGCCAACGTCCTGACTTTC
CASMGASGYPGANVLTF
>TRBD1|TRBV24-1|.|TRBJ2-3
TGTGCCACCGGATCCGGGACAGGGGGCTTAGATACGCAGTATTTT
CATGSGTGGLDTQYF
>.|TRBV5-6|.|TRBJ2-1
TGTGCCAGCCAGCTTGGAGGGATTTATGAGCAGTTCTTC
CASQLGGIYEQFF
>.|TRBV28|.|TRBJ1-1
TGTGCCAGCAGTTTATGGCGGGGAGGTGTAGTTGAAGCTTTCTTT
CASSLWRGGVVEAFF
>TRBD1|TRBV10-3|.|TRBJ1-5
TGTGCCATCAGTGGGACAGGGAACAATCAGCCCCAGCATTTT
CAISGTGNNQPQHF
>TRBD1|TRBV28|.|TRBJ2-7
TGTGCCAGCAGCCCCTCTGACAGGGCGTTCTACGAGCAGTACTTC
CASSPSDRAFYEQYF
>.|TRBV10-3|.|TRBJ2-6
TGTGCCATCAGTGAAGGGAGCAGCTTCGCGGGGGCCAACGTCCTGACTTTC
CAISEGSSFAGANVLTF
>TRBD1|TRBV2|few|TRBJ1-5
TGTGCCAGCAGTCAGACAGGGGGCCGGCAGCCCCAGCATTTT
CASSQTGGRQPQHF
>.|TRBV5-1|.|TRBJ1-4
TGCGCCAGCAGCTTGGCCGGTGGTGCAGGCGAAAAACTGTTTTTT
CASSLAGGAGEKLFF
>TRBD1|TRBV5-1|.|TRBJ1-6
TGCGCCAGCAGCTTGGCCCCGGGACAGGGCTATTCACCCCTCCACTTT
CASSLAPGQGYSPLHF
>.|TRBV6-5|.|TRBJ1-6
TGTGCCAGCAGTTACAGCCGGGTCGATAATTCACCCCTCCACTTT
CASSYSRVDNSPLHF
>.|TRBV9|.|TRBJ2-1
TGTGCCAGCAGCGTAGTGTTCTGTTACAATGAGCAGTTCTTC
CASSVVFCYNEQFF
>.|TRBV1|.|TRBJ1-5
TGCACCAGCAGCCAAGATATCCGGCAGGGGTATAGCAATCAGCCCCAGCATTTT
CTSSQDIRQGYSNQPQHF
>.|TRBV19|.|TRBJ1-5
TGTGCCAGTAGTTTAGACAGACAACAGCCCCAGCATTTT
CASSLDRQQPQHF
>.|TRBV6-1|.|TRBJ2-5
TGTGCCAGCAGTGATTGGGCAGGGTTAGAGACCCAGTACTTC
CASSDWAGLETQYF
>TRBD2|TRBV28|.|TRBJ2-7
TGTGCCAGCAGTTCGCCTACTAGCGGGAGCTCCTACGAGCAGTACTTC
CASSSPTSGSSYEQYF
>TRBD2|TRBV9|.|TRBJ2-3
TGTGCCAGCAGCCTAAGACTAGCGGGAAAAGGGGGCACAGATACGCAGTATTTT
CASSLRLAGKGGTDTQYF
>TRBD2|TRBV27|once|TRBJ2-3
TGTGCCAGCAGTTTTTTAGCGGGAGGGCCAAGGGATACGCAGTATTTT
CASSFLAGGPRDTQYF
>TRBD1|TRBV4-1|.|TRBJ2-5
TGCGCCAGCAGCCCTGACAGGGGCACTCAGTTAAAGACCCAGTACTTC
CASSPDRGTQLKTQYF
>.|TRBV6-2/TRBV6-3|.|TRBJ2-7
TGTGCCAGCAGTTACTCCGGACTACTTTCCCCCGGCTACGAGCAGTACTTC
CASSYSGLLSPGYEQYF
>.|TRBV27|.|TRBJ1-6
TGTGCCAGCAGTCTAAAGTTGAATTCCTCACCCCTCCACTTT
CASSLKLNSSPLHF
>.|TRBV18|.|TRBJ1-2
TGTGCCAGCTCACCATCGGGGCAGGGGTATGGCTACACCTTC
CASSPSGQGYGYTF